The 9 T cell receptor beta chains below come from one sample, sequenced in a study of T cell responses to AZD1222 COVID-19 vaccine. TCRdb's copy holds only in-frame clones and misses some; the assay was immunoSEQ multiplex PCR. The sample yields under 200,000 clones, 85% to 95% seen once. This specimen was peripheral blood, taken on day 0 of AZD1222 vaccination. Every receptor here comes from an adult in good health.

The chain is built from TRBV20-1 and TRBJ1-5; D unclear. The CDR3 totals 15 residues. Germline V lookup: CDR1 DFQATT, CDR2 SNEGSKA (reference sequence). V was cut by 3 bases and J by 2 bases, with 14 bases left in between. CDR3 sequence: CSASDLPFGNQPQHF. CDR3 in DNA: TGCAGTGCTAGTGACCTACCGTTCGGCAATCAGCCCCAGCATTTT.

V gene TRBV5-1 combines with J gene TRBJ2-1; 14 positions match TRBD2. Germline V gene lookup returns CDR1 SGHRS and CDR2 YFSETQ. V lost 4 bases to trimming and J lost 7 bases; unmatched junction nucleotides: 7. The CDR3 spans 16 residues. CDR3 protein: CASSEGLAGGENEQFF. The CDR3 DNA reads TGCGCCAGCAGCGAAGGACTAGCGGGAGGTGAAAATGAGCAGTTCTTC.

This clone has a single count. This chain joins TRBV19 and TRBJ2-2; 8 bases agree with TRBD2. This CDR3 region has 15 residues. The germline V gene encodes CDR1 LNHDA and CDR2 SQIVND (reference sequence). V lost 7 bases, J lost 6 bases, and 10 bases stayed unmatched. The DNA of the CDR3 is TGTGCCAGTAAAGCGGGGGAGACTGGCGCCGGGGAGCTGTTTTTT. Encoded protein: CASKAGETGAGELFF.

In its sample, this clone was seen once. The chain joins TRBV19 to TRBJ1-5; D is unresolved. The V gene lost 6 bases and the J gene lost 5 bases, with 14 bases spanning the gap. CDR1 LNHDA and CDR2 SQIVND come from the germline V gene (reference sequence). This CDR3 has 14 residues. The CDR3 here is CASSLGSRDQPQHF. The CDR3 region has the DNA TGTGCCAGTAGCTTAGGGTCACGAGATCAGCCCCAGCATTTT.

The chain couples TRBV6-6 to TRBJ2-7; D is perhaps TRBD2 (5 bases). Germline CDR1 reads MNHNY; CDR2 reads SVGAGI (reference sequence). The V end lost 5 bases, the J end lost 3 bases, and 14 bases lay between the germline ends. This CDR3 has 14 residues. CDR3 amino acids: CASSPRGPGYEQYF. CDR3 bases: TGTGCCAGCAGTCCAAGAGGGCCCGGCTACGAGCAGTACTTC.

This chain links TRBV30 with TRBJ1-1; D may be TRBD1 (6 bases). With 7 bases removed from V and 6 bases from J, the gap between germline ends came to 21 bases. The germline V gene has CDR1 GTSNPN and CDR2 SVGIG (reference sequence). This CDR3 contains 14 residues. This CDR3 reads CAYRVGAEVSEAFF. The CDR3 bases are TGTGCCTACAGGGTAGGGGCAGAGGTATCTGAAGCTTTCTTT. The complete variable domain, with remaining parts taken from reference TRBV30 and TRBJ1-1, reads SQTIHQWPATLVQPVGSPLSLECTVEGTSNPNLYWYRQAAGRGLQLLFYSVGIGQISSEVPQNLSASRPQDRQFILSSKKLLLSDSGFYLCAYRVGAEVSEAFFGQGTRLTVV.

The V call is TRBV18, the J call TRBJ1-2; no definite D call. Germline V gene data show CDR1 as KGHSH and CDR2 as LQKENI. There are 16 residues in the CDR3. V lost 6 bases and J lost 0, with 17 bases in between. The CDR3 DNA sequence: TGTGCCAGCTCGTCGAGCGAGGCCGTGGCTAACTATGGCTACACCTTC. As protein: CASSSSEAVANYGYTF.

The J gene is TRBJ1-4, the V gene TRBV19, with TRBD1 identical over 9 bases. In germline, CDR1 is LNHDA, CDR2 SQIVND (reference sequence). There are 15 residues in the CDR3. J lost 6 bases, V lost 2 bases, and 4 bases had no gene match. The DNA for the CDR3 is TGTGCCAGTAGTATAAACAGGGGGCGAGATGAAAAACTGTTTTTT. It specifies CASSINRGRDEKLFF.

The chain combines TRBV7-2 with TRBJ1-6; a weak D match, TRBD1 (6 bases). Germline values: CDR1 SGHTA, CDR2 FQGNSA. V gave up 1 base and J gave up 9 bases, with 16 bases separating them. This CDR3 spans 16 amino acids. CDR3 loop: CASSLDAGVGSSPLHF. DNA for the CDR3: TGTGCCAGCAGCTTAGACGCAGGGGTAGGGAGTTCACCCCTCCACTTT.